This T cell receptor beta chain was retrieved from a study of blood T cell repertoires in COVID-19. Whole-study context: In each case, the material was cDNA or gDNA derived from T cells, B-cell-depleted T cells, or PBMCs.

V gave up 7 bases and J gave up 0 bases, with 19 bases separating them. Per germline, CDR1 MNHEY and CDR2 SMNVEV (reference sequence). There are 16 residues in the CDR3. The data were produced by immunoSEQ multiplex PCR, yet TCRdb's version contains in-frame clones alone and is incomplete. The table has under 300,000 clones, about 91% seen once. This clone has only one observation. The V gene is TRBV27, the J gene TRBJ2-7, with D unresolved. Material: PBMCs or T cells enriched from blood (not recorded which). The source is a woman between 40 and 55 years old with acute COVID-19. In DNA, the CDR3 is TGTGCCAGCACCCCCGGTCTGTCACCCGTCTCCTACGAGCAGTACTTC. Protein sequence: CASTPGLSPVSYEQYF.